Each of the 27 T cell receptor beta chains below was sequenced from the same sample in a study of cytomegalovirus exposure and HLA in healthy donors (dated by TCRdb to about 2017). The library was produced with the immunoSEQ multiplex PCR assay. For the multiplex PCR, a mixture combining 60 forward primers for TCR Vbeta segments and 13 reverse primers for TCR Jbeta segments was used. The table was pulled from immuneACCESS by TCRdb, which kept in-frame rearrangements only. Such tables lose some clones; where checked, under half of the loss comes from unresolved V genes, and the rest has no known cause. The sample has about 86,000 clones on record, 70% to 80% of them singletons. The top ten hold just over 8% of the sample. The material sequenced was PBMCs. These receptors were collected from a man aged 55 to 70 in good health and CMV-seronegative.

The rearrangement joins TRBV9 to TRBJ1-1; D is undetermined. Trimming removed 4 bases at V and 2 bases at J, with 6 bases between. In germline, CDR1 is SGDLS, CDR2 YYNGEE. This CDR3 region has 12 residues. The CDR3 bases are TGTGCCAGCAGCAGAGTCAACACTGAAGCTTTCTTT. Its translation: CASSRVNTEAFF.

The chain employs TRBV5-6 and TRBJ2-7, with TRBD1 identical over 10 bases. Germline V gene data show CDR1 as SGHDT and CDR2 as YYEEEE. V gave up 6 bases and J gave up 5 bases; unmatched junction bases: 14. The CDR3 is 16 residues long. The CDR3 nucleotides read TGTGCCAGCAAGCAATCCCTGACAGGGGGCCCTGACGAGCAGTACTTC. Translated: CASKQSLTGGPDEQYF.

This CDR3 is CASSQDENRVETQYF. In DNA form, the CDR3 reads TGCGCCAGCAGCCAAGATGAGAACAGGGTTGAGACCCAGTACTTC. The chain couples TRBV4-1 to TRBJ2-5; D perhaps matches TRBD1 (6 bases). The CDR3 extends over 15 amino acids. CDR1 is MGHRA, CDR2 YSYEKL, per germline. Trimming left V 0 bases short and J 5 bases short, with 13 bases between.

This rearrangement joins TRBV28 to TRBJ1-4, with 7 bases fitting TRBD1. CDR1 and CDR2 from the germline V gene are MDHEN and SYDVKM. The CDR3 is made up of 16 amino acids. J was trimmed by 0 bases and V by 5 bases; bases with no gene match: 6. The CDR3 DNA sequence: TGTGCCAGCAGTAGACAGGGTTTGTCAACTAATGAAAAACTGTTTTTT. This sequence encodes CASSRQGLSTNEKLFF.

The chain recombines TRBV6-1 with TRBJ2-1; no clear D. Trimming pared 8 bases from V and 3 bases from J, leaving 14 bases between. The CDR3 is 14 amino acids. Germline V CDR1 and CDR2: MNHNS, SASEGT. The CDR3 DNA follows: TGTGCCAGCGGTCCGCTGAGTGGCTACAATGAGCAGTTCTTC. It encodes CASGPLSGYNEQFF.

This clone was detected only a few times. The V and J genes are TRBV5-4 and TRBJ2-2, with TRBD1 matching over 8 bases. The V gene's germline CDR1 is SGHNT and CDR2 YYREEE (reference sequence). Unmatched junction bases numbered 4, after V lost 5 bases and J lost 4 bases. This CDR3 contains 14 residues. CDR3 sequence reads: CASRQDRGTGELFF. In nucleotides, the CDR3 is TGTGCCAGCAGACAAGACAGGGGCACCGGGGAGCTGTTTTTT.

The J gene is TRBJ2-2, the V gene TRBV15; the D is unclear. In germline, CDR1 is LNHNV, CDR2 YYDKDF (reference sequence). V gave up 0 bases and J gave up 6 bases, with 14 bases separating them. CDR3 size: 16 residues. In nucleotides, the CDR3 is TGTGCCACCAGCAGAGATCTGGCAGAAGTCTCCGGGGAGCTGTTTTTT. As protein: CATSRDLAEVSGELFF.

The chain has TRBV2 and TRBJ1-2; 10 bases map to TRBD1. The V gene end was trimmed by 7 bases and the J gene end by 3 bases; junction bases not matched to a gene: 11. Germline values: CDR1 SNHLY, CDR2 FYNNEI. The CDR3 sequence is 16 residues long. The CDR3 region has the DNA TGTGCCAGCATTCCGGACAGGGGGGTGGTGTACTATGGCTACACCTTC. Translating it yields CASIPDRGVVYYGYTF.

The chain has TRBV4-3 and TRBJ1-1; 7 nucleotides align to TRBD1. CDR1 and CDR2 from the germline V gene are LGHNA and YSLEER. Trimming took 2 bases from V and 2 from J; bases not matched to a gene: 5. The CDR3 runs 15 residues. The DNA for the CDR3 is TGCGCCAGCAGCCAAAACAGGGGTATCAACACTGAAGCTTTCTTT. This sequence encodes CASSQNRGINTEAFF.

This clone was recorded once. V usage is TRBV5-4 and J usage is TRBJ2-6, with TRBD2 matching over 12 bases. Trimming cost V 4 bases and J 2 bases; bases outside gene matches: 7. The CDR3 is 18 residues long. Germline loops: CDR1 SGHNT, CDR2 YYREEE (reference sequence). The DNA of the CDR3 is TGTGCCAGCAGCCTTCGGCTAGCGGGGGGGGCTGGGGCCAACGTCCTGACTTTC. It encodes CASSLRLAGGAGANVLTF.

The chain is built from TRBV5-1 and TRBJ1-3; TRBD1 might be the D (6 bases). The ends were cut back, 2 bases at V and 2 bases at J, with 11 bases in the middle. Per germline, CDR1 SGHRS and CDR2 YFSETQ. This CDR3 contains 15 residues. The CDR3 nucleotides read TGCGCCAGCAGCTTCAGCACAGGGACTGGAAACACCATATATTTT. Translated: CASSFSTGTGNTIYF.

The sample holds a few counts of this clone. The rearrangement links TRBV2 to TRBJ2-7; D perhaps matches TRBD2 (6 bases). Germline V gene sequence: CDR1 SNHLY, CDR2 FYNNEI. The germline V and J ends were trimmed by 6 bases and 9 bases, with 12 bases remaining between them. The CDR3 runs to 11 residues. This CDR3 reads CASSSLGGQYF. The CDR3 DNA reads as TGTGCCAGCAGCTCTCTCGGGGGGCAGTACTTC.

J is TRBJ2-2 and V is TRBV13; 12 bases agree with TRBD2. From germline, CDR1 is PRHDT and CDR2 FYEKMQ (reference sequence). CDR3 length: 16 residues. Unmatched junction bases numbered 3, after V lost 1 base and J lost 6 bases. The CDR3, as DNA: TGTGCCAGCAGCTTAGAGCGACTAGCGGGAGCCGGGGAGCTGTTTTTT. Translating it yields CASSLERLAGAGELFF.

Written as DNA, the CDR3 is TGTGCCAGCAGCGGGGCTAGCGTGGGTGAGCAGTTCTTC. It is translated as CASSGASVGEQFF. The gene calls are TRBV7-8 and TRBJ2-1; possibly TRBD2 for D (6 bases). Germline V CDR1 and CDR2: SGHVS, FQNEAQ. V was trimmed by 5 bases and J by 9 bases, leaving 14 bases between them. This CDR3 is 13 amino acids long. The variable domain in full, completed from reference TRBV7-8 and TRBJ2-1, reads GAGVSQSPRYKVAKRGQDVALRCDPISGHVSLFWYQQALGQGPEFLTYFQNEAQLDKSGLPSDRFFAERPEGSVSTLKIQRTQQEDSAVYLCASSGASVGEQFFGPGTRLTVL.

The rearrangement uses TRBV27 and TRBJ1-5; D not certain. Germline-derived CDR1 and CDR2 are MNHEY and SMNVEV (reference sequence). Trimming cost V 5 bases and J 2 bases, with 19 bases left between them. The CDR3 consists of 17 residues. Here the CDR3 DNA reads TGTGCCAGCAGTCCTTCAGCAGTCCTAGACCGCAATCAGCCCCAGCATTTT. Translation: CASSPSAVLDRNQPQHF.

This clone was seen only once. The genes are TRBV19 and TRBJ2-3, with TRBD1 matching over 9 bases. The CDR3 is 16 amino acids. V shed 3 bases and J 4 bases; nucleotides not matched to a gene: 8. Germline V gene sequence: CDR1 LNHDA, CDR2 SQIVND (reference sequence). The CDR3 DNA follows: TGTGCCAGTAGTATTAGTACAGGGGGCAAGGCAGATACGCAGTATTTT. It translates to CASSISTGGKADTQYF.

Here the CDR3 DNA reads TGTGCCAGCAGTTACCCATCCCCGGGGGTGGCTTTCTTT. As protein: CASSYPSPGVAFF. The chain couples TRBV6-6 to TRBJ1-1; TRBD1 might be the D (5 bases). The germline V gene encodes CDR1 MNHNY and CDR2 SVGAGI (reference sequence). Trimming shortened V by 2 bases and J by 11 bases, and 15 bases separated the two germline ends. This CDR3 comprises 13 residues.

CDR3 nucleotides: TGTGCCAGCAGTGCCAGACAGTCTAGCAATCAGCCCCAGCATTTT. This translates into CASSARQSSNQPQHF. The rearrangement uses TRBV2 and TRBJ1-5, with D tentatively TRBD1 (5 bases). Germline V gives CDR1 SNHLY, CDR2 FYNNEI. This CDR3 is 15 amino acids long. V was pared by 4 bases and J by 0 bases, with 10 bases between.

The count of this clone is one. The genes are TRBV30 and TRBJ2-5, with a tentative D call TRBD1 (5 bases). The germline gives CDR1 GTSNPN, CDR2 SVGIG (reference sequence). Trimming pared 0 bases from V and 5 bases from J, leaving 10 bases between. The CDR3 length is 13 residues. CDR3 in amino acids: CAWSVQGPETQYF. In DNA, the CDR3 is TGTGCCTGGAGTGTTCAGGGTCCGGAGACCCAGTACTTC.

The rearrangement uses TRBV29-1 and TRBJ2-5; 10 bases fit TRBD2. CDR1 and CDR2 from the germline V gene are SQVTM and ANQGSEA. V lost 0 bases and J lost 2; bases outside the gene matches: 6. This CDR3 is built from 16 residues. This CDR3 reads CSVEDPTSGQQETQYF. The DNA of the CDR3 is TGCAGCGTTGAAGATCCGACTAGCGGGCAACAAGAGACCCAGTACTTC. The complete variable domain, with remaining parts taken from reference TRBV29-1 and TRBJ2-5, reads SAVISQKPSRDICQRGTSLTIQCQVDSQVTMMFWYRQQPGQSLTLIATANQGSEATYESGFVIDKFPISRPNLTFSTLTVSNMSPEDSSIYLCSVEDPTSGQQETQYFGPGTRLLVL.

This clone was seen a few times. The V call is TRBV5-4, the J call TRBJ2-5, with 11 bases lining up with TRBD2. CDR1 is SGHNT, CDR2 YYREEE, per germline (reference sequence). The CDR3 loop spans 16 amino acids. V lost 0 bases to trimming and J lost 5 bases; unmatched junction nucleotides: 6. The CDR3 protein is CASSLALAGVRETQYF. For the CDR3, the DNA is TGTGCCAGCAGCTTGGCACTAGCGGGAGTCAGGGAGACCCAGTACTTC.

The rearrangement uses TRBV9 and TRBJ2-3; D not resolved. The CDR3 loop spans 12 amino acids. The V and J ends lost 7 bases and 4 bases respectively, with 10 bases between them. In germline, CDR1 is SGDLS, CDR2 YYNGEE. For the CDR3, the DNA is TGTGCCAGCTCCGTCGGGTCAGATACGCAGTATTTT. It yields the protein CASSVGSDTQYF. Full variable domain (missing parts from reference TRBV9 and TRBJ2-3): DSGVTQTPKHLITATGQRVTLRCSPRSGDLSVYWYQQSLDQGLQFLIQYYNGEERAKGNILERFSAQQFPDLHSELNLSSLELGDSALYFCASSVGSDTQYFGPGTRLTVL.

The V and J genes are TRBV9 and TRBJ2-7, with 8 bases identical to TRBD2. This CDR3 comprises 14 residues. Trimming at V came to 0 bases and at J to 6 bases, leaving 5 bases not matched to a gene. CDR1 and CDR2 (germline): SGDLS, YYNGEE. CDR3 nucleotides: TGTGCCAGCAGCGTAGCCGTCGGGGGGGGCGAGCAGTACTTC. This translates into CASSVAVGGGEQYF.

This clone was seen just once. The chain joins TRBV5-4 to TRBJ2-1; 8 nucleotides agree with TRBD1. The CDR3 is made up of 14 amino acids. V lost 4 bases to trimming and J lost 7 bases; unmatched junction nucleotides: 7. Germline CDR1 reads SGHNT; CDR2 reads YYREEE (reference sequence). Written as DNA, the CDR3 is TGTGCCAGCAGCGAAGAGACAGGGGTAAATGAGCAGTTCTTC. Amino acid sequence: CASSEETGVNEQFF.

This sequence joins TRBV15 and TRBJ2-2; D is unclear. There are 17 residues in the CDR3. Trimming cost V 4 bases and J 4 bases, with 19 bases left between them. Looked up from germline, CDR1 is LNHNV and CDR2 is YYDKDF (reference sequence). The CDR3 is CATSTWPPPPSTGELFF. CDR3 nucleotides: TGTGCCACCAGCACGTGGCCCCCTCCGCCTAGCACCGGGGAGCTGTTTTTT.

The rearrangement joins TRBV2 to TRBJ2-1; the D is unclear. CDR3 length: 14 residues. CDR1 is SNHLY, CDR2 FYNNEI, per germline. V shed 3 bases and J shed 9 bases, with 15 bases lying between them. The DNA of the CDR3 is TGTGCCAGCAGTGACTATTCGGGTGTCCTTGAGCAGTTCTTC. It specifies CASSDYSGVLEQFF.

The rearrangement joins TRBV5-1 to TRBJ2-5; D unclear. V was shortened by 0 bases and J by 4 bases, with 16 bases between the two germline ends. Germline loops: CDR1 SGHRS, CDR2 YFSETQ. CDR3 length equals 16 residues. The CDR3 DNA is TGCGCCAGCAGCTTGGAGCCCGGGTTCCTGGGAGAGACCCAGTACTTC. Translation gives CASSLEPGFLGETQYF.